The 11 T cell receptor beta chains in this list originate from one sample, sequenced in a study of STAT5B mutations in CD4+ large granular lymphocyte leukemia. This table comes from immunoSEQ multiplex PCR, and its TCRdb copy is limited to in-frame clones, with some not included. The data contain some 8,800 clones, about four fifths of them seen just once; the ten biggest clones take up about 72%. The sample consisted of PBMCs. These receptors all stem from a man aged 55 to 70 with CD4+ T-cell large granular lymphocyte leukemia.

V usage is TRBV15 and J usage is TRBJ2-7; 7 positions agree with TRBD1. Looked up from germline, CDR1 is LNHNV and CDR2 is YYDKDF (reference sequence). The CDR3 is made up of 14 amino acids. The ends lost 4 bases at V and 5 bases at J; junction bases unmatched: 8. The CDR3 sequence is CATSMLTTGNEQYF. For the CDR3, the DNA is TGTGCCACCAGCATGCTAACGACAGGGAACGAGCAGTACTTC.

J is TRBJ1-4 and V is TRBV4-2; a weak D match, TRBD1 (5 bases). The CDR3 covers 16 residues. The V end was cut by 4 bases, the J end by 0 bases, with 12 bases between. Per the germline V gene, CDR1 is LGHNA and CDR2 is YNFKEQ. Written as DNA, the CDR3 is TGTGCCAGCAGCCCGAGGACAAGATCAACTAATGAAAAACTGTTTTTT. Its translation is CASSPRTRSTNEKLFF.

This chain connects TRBV30 to TRBJ2-2, with no clear D. The CDR3 is made up of 12 amino acids. Trimming shortened V by 5 bases and J by 6 bases, and 10 bases separated the two germline ends. Germline CDR1 and CDR2: GTSNPN and SVGIG (reference sequence). The CDR3 DNA is TGTGCCTGGGGGCCCCCGCCCGGGGAGCTGTTTTTT. Translating it yields CAWGPPPGELFF.

The V gene is TRBV20-1, the J gene TRBJ1-2; the D gene is possibly TRBD1 (5 bases). Germline CDR1 and CDR2: DFQATT and SNEGSKA (reference sequence). This CDR3 contains 10 residues. The CDR3 coding sequence is TGCGGGGGTGACAACTATGGCTACACCTTC. The encoded protein is CGGDNYGYTF.

There are a few counts of this clone. The chain uses TRBV7-9 and TRBJ2-5; 9 nucleotides match TRBD2. Losses at the gene ends were 3 bases for V and 4 bases for J; bases not matched to a gene: 6. The CDR3 has 15 residues. Germline CDR1 SEHNR, CDR2 FQNEAQ (reference sequence). CDR3 region: CASSFLTSGVETQYF. CDR3 DNA sequence: TGTGCCAGCAGCTTTTTGACTAGCGGAGTAGAGACCCAGTACTTC.

The rearrangement joins TRBV28 to TRBJ2-2, with D maybe TRBD1 (5 bases). The CDR3 contains 16 residues. Germline V gives CDR1 MDHEN, CDR2 SYDVKM. V was shortened by 7 bases and J by 5 bases, with 20 bases between the two germline ends. The CDR3 sequence is CASIPRGSLETGELFF. Here the CDR3 DNA reads TGTGCCAGCATCCCTAGGGGCTCCCTAGAGACCGGGGAGCTGTTTTTT.

The rearrangement joins TRBV27 to TRBJ2-7; TRBD2 matches at 11 bases. The CDR3 runs to 16 residues. Germline V gene data show CDR1 as MNHEY and CDR2 as SMNVEV (reference sequence). Losses at the gene ends were 5 bases for V and 3 bases for J; bases not matched to a gene: 9. The chain's CDR3 is CASSITGTSGHYEQYF. The CDR3 DNA follows: TGTGCCAGCAGTATAACCGGGACTAGCGGACACTACGAGCAGTACTTC.

The rearrangement joins TRBV9 to TRBJ2-3, with TRBD1 matching 9 bases. The V and J ends lost 0 bases and 6 bases, in that order; junction bases with no gene match: 11. Germline V gene lookup returns CDR1 SGDLS and CDR2 YYNGEE. CDR3 size: 17 residues. CDR3 sequence (DNA): TGTGCCAGCAGCGTAGCCCCCCCGGGACAGGGTACGGATACGCAGTATTTT. Translating gives CASSVAPPGQGTDTQYF.

The chain recombines TRBV15 with TRBJ1-2; 12 bases match TRBD1. CDR1 and CDR2 (germline): LNHNV, YYDKDF (reference sequence). This CDR3 has 18 residues. The ends lost 2 bases at V and 1 base at J; junction bases unmatched: 8. Here the CDR3 reads CATSRIRDRGHNNYGYTF. The CDR3, as DNA: TGTGCCACCAGCAGAATCCGGGACAGGGGGCATAATAACTATGGCTACACCTTC.

The chain employs TRBV7-3 and TRBJ2-1; D not certain. CDR3 length: 17 residues. V was clipped by 0 bases and J by 0 bases, with 12 bases between them. Germline lookup yields CDR1 SGHTA and CDR2 FQGTGA. The DNA of the CDR3 is TGTGCCAGCAGCTTAACTATATCACGGGCCTCCTACAATGAGCAGTTCTTC. This translates into CASSLTISRASYNEQFF.

This clone appeared a few times. The chain links TRBV7-3 to TRBJ1-1; D unresolved. Germline CDR1 SGHTA, CDR2 FQGTGA. CDR3 length equals 13 residues. The ends were cut back, 5 bases at V and 0 bases at J, with 7 bases in the middle. CDR3 coding DNA: TGTGCCAGCAGCATAAAGGTGAACACTGAAGCTTTCTTT. Amino acids: CASSIKVNTEAFF.